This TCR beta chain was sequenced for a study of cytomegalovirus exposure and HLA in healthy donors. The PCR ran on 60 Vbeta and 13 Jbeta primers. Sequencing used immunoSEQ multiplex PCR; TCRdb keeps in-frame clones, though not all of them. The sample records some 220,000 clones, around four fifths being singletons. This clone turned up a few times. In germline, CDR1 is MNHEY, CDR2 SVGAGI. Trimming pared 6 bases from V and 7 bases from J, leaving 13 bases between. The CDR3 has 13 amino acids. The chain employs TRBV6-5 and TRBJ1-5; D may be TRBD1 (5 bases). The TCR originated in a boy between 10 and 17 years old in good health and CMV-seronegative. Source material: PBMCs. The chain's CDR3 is CASSQGGAQPQHF. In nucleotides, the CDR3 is TGTGCCAGCAGCCAGGGAGGGGCCCAGCCCCAGCATTTT.